A single sample gave rise to the 4 T cell receptor beta chains below, sequenced in a study of patients and donors after allogeneic stem cell transplantation. TCRdb reprocessed the RT-PCR reads with MiXCR, giving one entry per CDR3 protein. The repertoire has about a million distinct CDR3 sequences, roughly 18% of them found once; the top ten carry 6%. Material: blood, either unsorted or a sorted T cell fraction (not recorded which). The receptors shown here come from a human donor who was either an allogeneic HSCT recipient or a stem cell or donor lymphocyte infusion donor (not recorded which). It is not recorded whose cells these are; they may come from a transplant donor.

CDR3 loop: CASSHAPDRAYEQYF. The DNA for the CDR3 is TGTGCCAGCAGTCACGCCCCGGACAGGGCCTACGAGCAGTACTTC. The V and J genes are TRBV6-1 and TRBJ2-7; TRBD1 agrees at 8 bases. Per the germline V gene, CDR1 is MNHNS and CDR2 is SASEGT. The CDR3 consists of 15 residues. Losses at the gene ends were 5 bases for V and 2 bases for J; bases not matched to a gene: 8.

V gene TRBV9 combines with J gene TRBJ2-2; 10 nucleotides agree with TRBD2. Germline lookup yields CDR1 SGDLS and CDR2 YYNGEE. The CDR3 has 18 amino acids. After removal of 4 bases from V and 6 bases from J, the junction contained 15 bases not matched to a gene. The CDR3 spells CASSPLGGAGGPSGELFF. In DNA, the CDR3 is TGTGCCAGCAGCCCCCTCGGCGGAGCGGGGGGGCCATCCGGGGAGCTGTTTTTT.

The chain recombines TRBV20-1 with TRBJ2-7, with TRBD1 matching 7 bases. CDR1 and CDR2 (germline): DFQATT, SNEGSKA (reference sequence). Trimming cost V 1 base and J 9 bases; bases outside gene matches: 12. CDR3 length: 14 residues. The CDR3: CSARGKAGGIGQYF. The CDR3 DNA sequence: TGCAGTGCTAGAGGAAAGGCAGGGGGAATTGGGCAGTACTTC.

The genes are TRBV19 and TRBJ1-1, with a possible D match to TRBD1 (6 bases). CDR1 and CDR2 (germline): LNHDA, SQIVND (reference sequence). V shed 6 bases and J shed 9 bases, with 26 bases lying between them. CDR3 length: 16 residues. The CDR3 region has the DNA TGTGCCAGTAGACTGACGACCGGGACAACGAGTTTCAAAGCTTTCTTT. This translates into CASRLTTGTTSFKAFF.